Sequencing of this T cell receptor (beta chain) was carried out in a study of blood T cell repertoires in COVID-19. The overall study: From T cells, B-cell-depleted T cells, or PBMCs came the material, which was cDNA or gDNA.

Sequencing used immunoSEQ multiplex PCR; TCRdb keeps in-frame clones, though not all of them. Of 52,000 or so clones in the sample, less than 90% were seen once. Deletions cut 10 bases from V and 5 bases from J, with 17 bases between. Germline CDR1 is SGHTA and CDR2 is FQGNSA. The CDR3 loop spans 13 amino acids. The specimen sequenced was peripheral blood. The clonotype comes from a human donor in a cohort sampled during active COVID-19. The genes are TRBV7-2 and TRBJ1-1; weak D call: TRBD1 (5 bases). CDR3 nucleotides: TGTGCCACCCTAGGGCAGGGATCTACTGAAGCTTTCTTT. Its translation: CATLGQGSTEAFF.